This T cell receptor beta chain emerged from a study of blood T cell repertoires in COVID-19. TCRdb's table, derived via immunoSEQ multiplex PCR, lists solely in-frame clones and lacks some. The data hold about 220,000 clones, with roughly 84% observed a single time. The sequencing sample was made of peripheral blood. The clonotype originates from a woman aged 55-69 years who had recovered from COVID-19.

The CDR3 DNA follows: TGTGCCAGCAGCGGCCCGGGACAGGGAACGCCGTTCGTCAACGAGCAGTACTTC. This gives the protein CASSGPGQGTPFVNEQYF. The gene calls are TRBV5-6 and TRBJ2-7, with 9 bases lining up with TRBD1. This CDR3 region has 18 residues. J lost 5 bases, V lost 4 bases, and 19 bases had no gene match. Germline V CDR1 and CDR2: SGHDT, YYEEEE.